A single sample is the source of the 12 T cell receptor beta chains below, sequenced in a study of blood T cell repertoires in COVID-19. Profiled with immunoSEQ multiplex PCR; TCRdb holds only in-frame clones, not every one. The data show about 73,000 clones, with roughly 80% seen just once and over 25% held by the top ten. Sequencing was carried out using peripheral blood. The source is a human donor in a cohort sampled during active COVID-19.

The J gene is TRBJ2-2, the V gene TRBV27; D unclear. The CDR3 is 14 amino acids. With 4 bases removed from V and 0 bases from J, the gap between germline ends came to 6 bases. Germline V CDR1 and CDR2: MNHEY, SMNVEV (reference sequence). The CDR3 sequence is CASSSQTNTGELFF. Written as DNA, the CDR3 is TGTGCCAGCAGTTCCCAGACGAACACCGGGGAGCTGTTTTTT.

The CDR3 sequence: CASSLIGQGRSPLHF. The CDR3, as DNA: TGTGCCAGCAGCTTAATCGGACAGGGGCGGTCACCCCTCCACTTT. The chain joins TRBV7-3 to TRBJ1-6, with TRBD1 matching over 9 bases. With V trimmed by 1 base and J by 10 bases, 5 bases remained unmatched. Germline loops: CDR1 SGHTA, CDR2 FQGTGA. The CDR3 is made up of 15 amino acids.

In this sample, this clone turned up a few times. The rearrangement links TRBV5-1 to TRBJ2-7; 7 bases match TRBD2. V dropped 0 bases and J dropped 2; count of bases not matched to a gene: 2. This CDR3 comprises 14 residues. CDR1 is SGHRS, CDR2 YFSETQ, per germline. The CDR3 region is CASSLVGLPYEQYF. In DNA form, the CDR3 reads TGCGCCAGCAGCTTGGTGGGACTACCCTACGAGCAGTACTTC. The whole variable domain, filled in from reference TRBV5-1 and TRBJ2-7, reads KAGVTQTPRYLIKTRGQQVTLSCSPISGHRSVSWYQQTPGQGLQFLFEYFSETQRNKGNFPGRFSGRQFSNSRSEMNVSTLELGDSALYLCASSLVGLPYEQYFGPGTRLTVT.

The chain uses TRBV3-1 (or the pseudogene TRBV3-2) and TRBJ1-1; D call uncertain. Trimming cost V 1 base and J 7 bases, with 4 bases left between them. The CDR3 has 11 amino acids. Germline values: CDR1 LGHDT, CDR2 YNNKEL (reference sequence). CDR3 sequence: CASSQGGEAFF. The CDR3, as DNA: TGTGCCAGCAGCCAAGGAGGTGAAGCTTTCTTT.

The chain joins TRBV3-1 (or the pseudogene TRBV3-2) to TRBJ1-1; D remains ambiguous. Trimming shortened V by 0 bases and J by 1 base, and 12 bases separated the two germline ends. This CDR3 region has 16 residues. Germline V gene data show CDR1 as LGHDT and CDR2 as YNNKEL (reference sequence). The CDR3 here is CASSQDLTTKNTEAFF. In nucleotides, the CDR3 is TGTGCCAGCAGCCAAGATTTGACCACTAAGAACACTGAAGCTTTCTTT.

This clone is a singleton in its sample. This chain joins TRBV19 and TRBJ1-5; D gene uncertain. The CDR3 has 14 amino acids. The germline V gene has CDR1 LNHDA and CDR2 SQIVND (reference sequence). The V end lost 9 bases, the J end lost 2 bases, and 14 bases lay between the germline ends. The CDR3 DNA reads as TGTGCCAGCTCAAGCGTCTGGGGCAATCAGCCCCAGCATTTT. This gives the protein CASSSVWGNQPQHF.

This clone was observed once. This chain uses TRBV5-1 with TRBJ2-5; D possibly corresponds to TRBD2 (6 bases). Germline V gene data show CDR1 as SGHRS and CDR2 as YFSETQ. The CDR3 is 16 residues long. V lost 3 bases and J lost 3, with 18 bases in between. The CDR3 DNA reads TGCGCCAGCAGCTCTGGGTTGGTAGCGGAAAAAGAGACCCAGTACTTC. Its protein is CASSSGLVAEKETQYF.

The chain uses TRBV6-5 and TRBJ2-3, with 8 positions matching TRBD1. CDR3 length: 13 amino acids. The V and J ends lost 5 bases and 14 bases, in that order; junction bases with no gene match: 12. The germline V gene has CDR1 MNHEY and CDR2 SVGAGI. The DNA for the CDR3 is TGTGCCAGCAGTCCACTGACAGGGGAGATTCCGTATTTT. Protein product: CASSPLTGEIPYF.

This sequence joins TRBV7-9 and TRBJ1-1, with D perhaps matching TRBD1 (5 bases). The CDR3 runs 13 residues. Trimming removed 1 base at V and 9 bases at J, with 12 bases between. Germline V lookup: CDR1 SEHNR, CDR2 FQNEAQ (reference sequence). The CDR3 here is CASSLEGPGKAFF. The CDR3 DNA sequence: TGTGCCAGCAGCTTAGAGGGGCCAGGGAAAGCTTTCTTT.

This chain uses TRBV3-1 (or the pseudogene TRBV3-2) with TRBJ2-5; TRBD2 might be the D (5 bases). The V gene's germline CDR1 is LGHDT and CDR2 YNNKEL (reference sequence). V was trimmed by 6 bases and J by 5 bases, leaving 19 bases between them. The CDR3 contains 15 residues. Written as DNA, the CDR3 is TGTGCCAGCAGAGGGTCCTCAAGAGGGTACGAGACCCAGTACTTC. Translation gives CASRGSSRGYETQYF.

The genes are TRBV19 and TRBJ2-3; 8 positions match TRBD1. Germline V lookup: CDR1 LNHDA, CDR2 SQIVND (reference sequence). CDR3 size: 14 residues. The trim removed 4 bases at V and 0 bases at J, leaving 0 bases unmatched. The CDR3 protein is CASSRDRSTDTQYF. DNA for the CDR3: TGTGCCAGTAGTAGGGACAGGAGCACAGATACGCAGTATTTT.

V and J are TRBV10-2 and TRBJ2-3, with TRBD2 matching 14 bases. The ends lost 6 bases at V and 5 bases at J; junction bases unmatched: 7. Per germline, CDR1 WSHSY and CDR2 SAAADI. The CDR3 runs to 16 residues. CDR3 in DNA: TGCGCCAGCAGCCGACTAGCGGGGGGGCCTGAAGATACGCAGTATTTT. This gives the protein CASSRLAGGPEDTQYF.